A selection of T cell receptor beta chains follows, all from one sample in a study of blood T cells in healthy people across ages. TCRdb analysed the 5' RACE reads with MiXCR anew, one entry per CDR3 protein. The sample carries roughly 1,500,000 distinct CDR3 sequences, about 43% recorded once. The sample taken for sequencing was blood. The receptors stem from a woman in her late teens or twenties in good health. The CDR3 runs from the conserved cysteine through the conserved F or W. Each record gives: J gene, clone size, V gene, D gene, CDR3 protein, CDR3 DNA. D genes are given only for firm matches. Not every row has a clone size; where given, it reads once, few, many or a size class.

J: TRBJ2-5
size: many
V: TRBV20-1
D: TRBD2
CDR3: CSARGLAGLHQETQYF
DNA: TGCAGTGCTAGGGGTTTAGCGGGGCTACACCAAGAGACCCAGTACTTC

J: TRBJ2-7
size: .
V: TRBV28
D: .
CDR3: CASTGRYYEQYF
DNA: TGTGCCAGCACTGGACGGTACTACGAGCAGTACTTC

J: TRBJ1-1
size: .
V: TRBV12-3/TRBV12-4
D: TRBD1
CDR3: CASSPGQGCWAFF
DNA: TGTGCCAGCAGCCCCGGACAGGGATGTTGGGCTTTCTTT

J: TRBJ2-1
size: few
V: TRBV13
D: TRBD2
CDR3: CASSFLAGDRYHEQFF
DNA: TGTGCCAGCAGCTTTTTAGCGGGAGATCGGTACCATGAGCAGTTCTTC

J: TRBJ1-4
size: .
V: TRBV6-6
D: TRBD1
CDR3: CASSYTGAVGEKLFF
DNA: TGTGCCAGCAGTTACACAGGGGCAGTGGGTGAAAAACTGTTTTTT

J: TRBJ2-1
size: .
V: TRBV12-3/TRBV12-4
D: .
CDR3: CASAAAYEQFF
DNA: TGTGCCAGCGCGGCGGCCTACGAGCAGTTCTTC

J: TRBJ1-1
size: .
V: TRBV20-1
D: TRBD1
CDR3: CSALNGQGATEAFF
DNA: TGCAGTGCCCTCAACGGACAGGGAGCCACTGAAGCTTTCTTT

J: TRBJ2-7
size: .
V: TRBV6-6
D: TRBD2
CDR3: CASSYTRETKNEQYF
DNA: TGTGCCAGCAGTTACACGCGGGAGACAAAGAACGAGCAGTACTTC

J: TRBJ2-5
size: .
V: TRBV6-5
D: .
CDR3: CASSYRREQYF
DNA: TGTGCCAGCAGCTACCGACGGGAGCAGTACTTC

J: TRBJ1-5
size: .
V: TRBV28
D: .
CDR3: CASSPQGPGNQPQHF
DNA: TGTGCCAGCAGTCCGCAGGGTCCGGGCAATCAGCCCCAGCATTTT

J: TRBJ2-6
size: .
V: TRBV15
D: .
CDR3: CATSRDLNSGADVLTF
DNA: TGTGCCACCAGCAGAGATCTTAACTCTGGGGCCGACGTCCTGACTTTC

J: TRBJ1-2
size: few
V: TRBV11-2
D: .
CDR3: CASSSISAGASYGYTF
DNA: TGTGCCAGCAGCTCGATATCGGCCGGGGCCTCCTATGGCTACACCTTC

J: TRBJ2-1
size: .
V: TRBV30
D: TRBD2
CDR3: CAWSASTGTSGRGSYNEQFF
DNA: TGTGCCTGGAGTGCCAGCACCGGGACTAGCGGGAGGGGCTCCTACAATGAGCAGTTCTTC

J: TRBJ1-2
size: few
V: TRBV27
D: TRBD1
CDR3: CASSLAAGTGNYGYTF
DNA: TGTGCCAGCAGTTTGGCCGCCGGGACAGGAAACTATGGCTACACCTTC

J: TRBJ1-5
size: few
V: TRBV12-3/TRBV12-4
D: .
CDR3: CASIYGGSNQPQHF
DNA: TGTGCCAGCATCTATGGGGGATCCAATCAGCCCCAGCATTTT

J: TRBJ1-1
size: .
V: TRBV10-3
D: TRBD1
CDR3: CATRTGDTEAFF
DNA: TGTGCCACCCGGACAGGGGACACTGAAGCTTTCTTT

J: TRBJ2-4
size: many
V: TRBV6-1
D: TRBD1
CDR3: CASRPGTGVLLAKNIQYF
DNA: TGTGCCAGCAGACCCGGGACAGGGGTACTACTAGCCAAAAACATTCAGTACTTC

J: TRBJ2-7
size: .
V: TRBV12-3/TRBV12-4
D: .
CDR3: CASSLGLGAGYEQYF
DNA: TGTGCCAGCAGTTTAGGTCTGGGGGCCGGCTACGAGCAGTACTTC

J: TRBJ1-2
size: .
V: TRBV20-1
D: .
CDR3: CSARSPSQRDYGYTF
DNA: TGCAGTGCTAGATCCCCCTCCCAGAGGGATTATGGCTACACCTTC

J: TRBJ2-3
size: .
V: TRBV5-1
D: TRBD2
CDR3: CASSRGLAGRDTQYF
DNA: TGCGCCAGCAGCCGGGGACTAGCGGGAAGAGATACGCAGTATTTT

J: TRBJ2-5
size: .
V: TRBV11-2
D: .
CDR3: CASSLGRGYQETQYF
DNA: TGTGCCAGCAGCTTAGGGAGGGGGTACCAAGAGACCCAGTACTTC

J: TRBJ2-5
size: .
V: TRBV20-1
D: .
CDR3: CSARGRGRYQETQYF
DNA: TGCAGTGCTAGAGGCCGTGGGAGGTACCAAGAGACCCAGTACTTC

J: TRBJ1-2
size: .
V: TRBV12-3/TRBV12-4
D: .
CDR3: CASGLLGGYGYTF
DNA: TGTGCCAGCGGCCTGCTCGGCGGATATGGCTACACCTTC

J: TRBJ2-7
size: .
V: TRBV18
D: TRBD1
CDR3: CASSPDRALYEQYF
DNA: TGTGCCAGCTCACCAGACAGGGCCCTCTACGAGCAGTACTTC

J: TRBJ2-7
size: .
V: TRBV21-1
D: .
CDR3: CASRTGVSSYEQYF
DNA: TGTGCCAGCAGAACAGGGGTGTCTTCCTACGAGCAGTACTTC

J: TRBJ1-5
size: few
V: TRBV10-3
D: TRBD1
CDR3: CAISVDRGNQPQHF
DNA: TGTGCCATCAGCGTTGACAGGGGTAATCAGCCCCAGCATTTT

J: TRBJ1-2
size: .
V: TRBV2
D: TRBD1
CDR3: CASSEWDRANGYTF
DNA: TGTGCCAGCAGTGAATGGGACAGGGCCAATGGCTACACCTTC

J: TRBJ2-3
size: .
V: TRBV5-1
D: .
CDR3: CASTSFRGGASTDTQYF
DNA: TGCGCCAGCACCTCCTTCAGGGGGGGGGCTAGCACAGATACGCAGTATTTT

J: TRBJ1-2
size: few
V: TRBV20-1
D: TRBD1
CDR3: CSATGTGTHTF
DNA: TGCAGTGCCACCGGGACAGGGACGCACACCTTC

J: TRBJ2-7
size: few
V: TRBV7-2
D: TRBD2
CDR3: CASSFGTSGSGTYEQYF
DNA: TGTGCCAGCAGCTTCGGTACTAGCGGGAGTGGAACCTACGAGCAGTACTTC

J: TRBJ2-1
size: .
V: TRBV9
D: .
CDR3: CASSVDASSYNEQFF
DNA: TGTGCCAGCAGCGTAGACGCTAGCTCCTACAATGAGCAGTTCTTC

J: TRBJ2-7
size: few
V: TRBV10-3
D: TRBD2
CDR3: CAISRTSADYEQYF
DNA: TGTGCCATCAGTAGGACTAGCGCGGACTACGAGCAGTACTTC

J: TRBJ1-1
size: .
V: TRBV5-1
D: .
CDR3: CASSLNTGITEAFF
DNA: TGCGCCAGCAGCTTGAACACAGGGATCACTGAAGCTTTCTTT

J: TRBJ1-2
size: few
V: TRBV27
D: .
CDR3: CASSDRQIPANYGYTF
DNA: TGTGCCAGCAGTGATCGACAGATCCCTGCTAACTATGGCTACACCTTC

J: TRBJ2-1
size: .
V: TRBV27
D: .
CDR3: CASSLWGGAEGNEQFF
DNA: TGTGCCAGCAGTTTATGGGGGGGCGCGGAGGGGAATGAGCAGTTCTTC

J: TRBJ2-1
size: .
V: TRBV10-1
D: TRBD1
CDR3: CASSPIQQGSTYKEQFF
DNA: TGCGCCAGCAGTCCTATCCAACAGGGGAGTACCTACAAGGAGCAGTTCTTC

J: TRBJ2-7
size: few
V: TRBV5-1
D: TRBD2
CDR3: CASSGAGTYEQYF
DNA: TGCGCCAGCAGTGGAGCGGGGACCTACGAGCAGTACTTC

J: TRBJ2-7
size: few
V: TRBV2
D: TRBD2
CDR3: CASEGGRSYEQYF
DNA: TGTGCCAGCGAGGGCGGGAGAAGCTACGAGCAGTACTTC

J: TRBJ1-5
size: few
V: TRBV27
D: .
CDR3: CASSGGRPNQPQHF
DNA: TGTGCCAGCAGTGGGGGACGGCCCAATCAGCCCCAGCATTTT

J: TRBJ2-7
size: few
V: TRBV7-9
D: .
CDR3: CASRDPGDPAQKQYF
DNA: TGTGCCAGCAGGGACCCGGGAGACCCTGCTCAAAAGCAGTACTTC

J: TRBJ1-1
size: few
V: TRBV12-3/TRBV12-4
D: .
CDR3: CASSLATGYLNTEAFF
DNA: TGTGCCAGCAGTTTAGCGACCGGATACCTGAACACTGAAGCTTTCTTT

J: TRBJ2-6
size: .
V: TRBV9
D: .
CDR3: CASSAWGAGANVLTF
DNA: TGTGCCAGCAGTGCCTGGGGGGCTGGGGCCAACGTCCTGACTTTC

J: TRBJ2-7
size: .
V: TRBV5-1
D: .
CDR3: CASSLLTAYEQYF
DNA: TGCGCCAGCAGCTTGCTCACGGCCTACGAGCAGTACTTC

J: TRBJ1-2
size: .
V: TRBV6-1
D: .
CDR3: CASTQPQSDYGYTF
DNA: TGTGCCAGCACTCAGCCCCAAAGCGACTATGGCTACACCTTC

J: TRBJ1-6
size: .
V: TRBV10-2
D: .
CDR3: CASSGQNDSPLHF
DNA: TGCGCCAGCAGTGGACAGAACGATTCACCCCTCCACTTT